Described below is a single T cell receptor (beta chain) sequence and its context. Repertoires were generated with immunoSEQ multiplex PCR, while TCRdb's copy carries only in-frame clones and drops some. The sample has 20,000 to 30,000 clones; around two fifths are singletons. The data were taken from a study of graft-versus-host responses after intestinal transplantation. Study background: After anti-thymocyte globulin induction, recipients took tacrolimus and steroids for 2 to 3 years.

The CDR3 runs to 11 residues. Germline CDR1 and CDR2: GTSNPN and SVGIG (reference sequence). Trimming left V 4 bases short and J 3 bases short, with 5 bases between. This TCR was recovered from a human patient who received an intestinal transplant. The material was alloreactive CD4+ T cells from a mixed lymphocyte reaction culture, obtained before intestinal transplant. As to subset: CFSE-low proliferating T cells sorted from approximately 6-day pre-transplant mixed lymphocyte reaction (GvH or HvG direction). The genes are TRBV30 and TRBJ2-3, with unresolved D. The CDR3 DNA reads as TGTGCCTGGACGTTTACAGATACGCAGTATTTT. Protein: CAWTFTDTQYF.